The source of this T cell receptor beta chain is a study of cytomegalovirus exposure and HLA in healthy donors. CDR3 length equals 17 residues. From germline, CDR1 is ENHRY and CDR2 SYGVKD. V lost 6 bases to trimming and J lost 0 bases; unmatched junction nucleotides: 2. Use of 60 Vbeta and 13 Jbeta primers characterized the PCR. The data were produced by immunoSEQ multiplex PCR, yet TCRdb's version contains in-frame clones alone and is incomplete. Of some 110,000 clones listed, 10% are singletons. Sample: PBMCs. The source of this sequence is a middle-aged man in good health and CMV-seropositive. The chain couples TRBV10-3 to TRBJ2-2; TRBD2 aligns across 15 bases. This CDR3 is CAIRGLAGGPNTGELFF. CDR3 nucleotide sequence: TGTGCCATCAGGGGACTAGCGGGAGGCCCGAACACCGGGGAGCTGTTTTTT.